Detailed here is one T cell receptor beta chain. The sample comes from a study of blood T cell repertoires in COVID-19. Turning to the study itself: Specimens from acute and convalescent COVID-19 originated in the United States, Italy and Spain. The cDNA or gDNA used as material had been derived from T cells, B-cell-depleted T cells, or PBMCs.

Libraries were prepared by immunoSEQ multiplex PCR; TCRdb keeps only in-frame clonotypes and omits some of them. The table lists about 350,000 clones, approximately 89% of them singletons. CDR3 length equals 14 residues. Trimming at V came to 5 bases and at J to 2 bases, leaving 5 bases not matched to a gene. Germline V gene lookup returns CDR1 SGHVS and CDR2 FQNEAQ. Sequenced sample: peripheral blood. The receptor was isolated from a woman aged 55 to 70 with COVID-19, enrolled during active disease. This chain uses TRBV7-8 with TRBJ2-7, with 8 bases fitting TRBD2. In DNA form, the CDR3 reads TGTGCCAGCAGCCGCCCGGGGGGGCCCTACGAGCAGTACTTC. It is translated as CASSRPGGPYEQYF.